These T cell receptor beta chains were read from a single sample in a study of T-cell memory formation after mild COVID-19. TCRdb re-derived calls from the 5' RACE reads in MiXCR, one entry per CDR3 protein. In the table there are fewer than 250,000 distinct CDR3 sequences, about 10% of which are singletons. The sequenced sample was PBMCs or a T cell subset sorted from them (not recorded which). The receptor source for this set is a young man who had mild COVID-19 (a few samples of this study predate the infection). Cell type and time point are not known. CDR3s include the opening cysteine and the closing phenylalanine or tryptophan. The order of the fields is J gene, CDR3 length, clone size, V gene, D gene, CDR3 DNA, CDR3 protein. D genes are given only for firm matches. Size values are once, few and many counts, or a class for expanded clones, and some rows have none.

j_gene: TRBJ1-1
len: 15
abundance: -
v_gene: TRBV27
d_gene: -
CDR3nt: TGTGCCAGCAGCTCTCGATTAACAGGGAACACTGAAGCTTTCTTT
CDR3aa: CASSSRLTGNTEAFF

j_gene: TRBJ2-4
len: 17
abundance: few
v_gene: TRBV15
d_gene: TRBD1
CDR3nt: TGTGCCACCAGCCCCGGCAGGGACAGGGTAATCCAAAACATTCAGTACTTC
CDR3aa: CATSPGRDRVIQNIQYF

j_gene: TRBJ2-6
len: 14
abundance: -
v_gene: TRBV20-1
d_gene: -
CDR3nt: TGCAGTGCTAGCCCCAGCTCTGGGGCCAACGTCCTGACTTTC
CDR3aa: CSASPSSGANVLTF

j_gene: TRBJ2-2
len: 15
abundance: few
v_gene: TRBV11-2
d_gene: -
CDR3nt: TGTGCCAGCAGCTTGACCAGCCCGAACACCGGGGAGCTGTTTTTT
CDR3aa: CASSLTSPNTGELFF

j_gene: TRBJ2-1
len: 14
abundance: -
v_gene: TRBV11-2
d_gene: -
CDR3nt: TGTGCCAGCAGCACCCTGCCCCTCTACAATGAGCAGTTCTTC
CDR3aa: CASSTLPLYNEQFF

j_gene: TRBJ1-2
len: 14
abundance: -
v_gene: TRBV12-3/TRBV12-4
d_gene: -
CDR3nt: TGTGCCAGCAGTTTAGAAGGGATCATCGGGGGCTACACCTTC
CDR3aa: CASSLEGIIGGYTF

j_gene: TRBJ1-1
len: 13
abundance: -
v_gene: TRBV12-3/TRBV12-4
d_gene: -
CDR3nt: TGTGCCAGCAGCCGCGGACGGAACACTGAAGCTTTCTTT
CDR3aa: CASSRGRNTEAFF

j_gene: TRBJ1-1
len: 15
abundance: few
v_gene: TRBV20-1
d_gene: -
CDR3nt: TGCAGTGCGAGACGTCCGGGGAGCATGAACACTGAAGCTTTCTTT
CDR3aa: CSARRPGSMNTEAFF

j_gene: TRBJ2-1
len: 16
abundance: few
v_gene: TRBV5-1
d_gene: -
CDR3nt: TGCGCCAGCAGCGCGGGGCCCATGAGCTCCTACAATGAGCAGTTCTTC
CDR3aa: CASSAGPMSSYNEQFF

j_gene: TRBJ1-1
len: 13
abundance: many
v_gene: TRBV5-6
d_gene: -
CDR3nt: TGTGCCAGCAGCCGCGTGGGACGAGGCGAAGCTTTCTTT
CDR3aa: CASSRVGRGEAFF

j_gene: TRBJ1-5
len: 14
abundance: -
v_gene: TRBV19
d_gene: -
CDR3nt: TGTGCCAGTGGGGGGGCAGGGAGCAATCAGCCCCAGCATTTT
CDR3aa: CASGGAGSNQPQHF

j_gene: TRBJ1-1
len: 16
abundance: -
v_gene: TRBV6-6
d_gene: -
CDR3nt: TGTGCCAGCAGCCCCTTAGGGTGGGAGGAGAACACTGAAGCTTTCTTT
CDR3aa: CASSPLGWEENTEAFF

j_gene: TRBJ2-3
len: 14
abundance: -
v_gene: TRBV7-3
d_gene: -
CDR3nt: TGTGCCAGCAGCTTAGATAGGGTCGGAGATACGCAGTATTTT
CDR3aa: CASSLDRVGDTQYF

j_gene: TRBJ2-3
len: 15
abundance: -
v_gene: TRBV18
d_gene: -
CDR3nt: TGTGCCAGCTCACCTTCGAGGGGAGCCCCAGATACGCAGTATTTT
CDR3aa: CASSPSRGAPDTQYF

j_gene: TRBJ1-2
len: 10
abundance: -
v_gene: TRBV20-1
d_gene: TRBD1
CDR3nt: TGCAGTGCAGACAGGGAAGGCTACACCTTC
CDR3aa: CSADREGYTF

j_gene: TRBJ2-3
len: 16
abundance: -
v_gene: TRBV4-1
d_gene: TRBD2
CDR3nt: TGCGCCAGCAGCCTCCCCGGGAGGACCAGCACAGATACGCAGTATTTT
CDR3aa: CASSLPGRTSTDTQYF

j_gene: TRBJ1-1
len: 14
abundance: few
v_gene: TRBV5-1
d_gene: -
CDR3nt: TGCGCCAGCAGCTTTGAGAGGAGGAACACTGAAGCTTTCTTT
CDR3aa: CASSFERRNTEAFF

j_gene: TRBJ2-5
len: 15
abundance: -
v_gene: TRBV5-1
d_gene: -
CDR3nt: TGCGCCAGCAGCTTGGCTGGCGAGGTTCGGGAGACCCAGTACTTC
CDR3aa: CASSLAGEVRETQYF

j_gene: TRBJ2-3
len: 13
abundance: -
v_gene: TRBV20-1
d_gene: TRBD2
CDR3nt: TGCAGTGCTAGATGGGGGGGGATAGATACGCAGTATTTT
CDR3aa: CSARWGGIDTQYF

j_gene: TRBJ2-5
len: 14
abundance: few
v_gene: TRBV5-1
d_gene: -
CDR3nt: TGCGCCAGCAGCTTTGGACACAGCGAAGAGACCCAGTACTTC
CDR3aa: CASSFGHSEETQYF

j_gene: TRBJ1-2
len: 14
abundance: many
v_gene: TRBV7-9
d_gene: -
CDR3nt: TGTGCCAGCAGCCGCGAGGGCTCTGCCTATGGCTACACCTTC
CDR3aa: CASSREGSAYGYTF

j_gene: TRBJ2-5
len: 15
abundance: -
v_gene: TRBV5-1
d_gene: -
CDR3nt: TGCGCCAGCAGCTTGGAGGTGGGACCCCAAGAGACCCAGTACTTC
CDR3aa: CASSLEVGPQETQYF

j_gene: TRBJ2-5
len: 13
abundance: few
v_gene: TRBV6-1
d_gene: -
CDR3nt: TGTGCCAGCAGTGTGGGGGTTGAGATGACCCAGTACTTC
CDR3aa: CASSVGVEMTQYF

j_gene: TRBJ2-1
len: 13
abundance: once
v_gene: TRBV7-2
d_gene: -
CDR3nt: TGTGCCAGCAGCACCGGACAGTACAATGAGCAGTTCTTC
CDR3aa: CASSTGQYNEQFF

j_gene: TRBJ1-6
len: 13
abundance: many
v_gene: TRBV3-1
d_gene: -
CDR3nt: TGTGCCAGCACCATAACAGCAGGGTCACCCCTCCACTTT
CDR3aa: CASTITAGSPLHF

j_gene: TRBJ1-2
len: 16
abundance: -
v_gene: TRBV7-2
d_gene: -
CDR3nt: TGTGCCAGCAGCTTAGCTGGGACCCAAGCTAACTATGGCTACACCTTC
CDR3aa: CASSLAGTQANYGYTF

j_gene: TRBJ2-3
len: 14
abundance: few
v_gene: TRBV7-2
d_gene: -
CDR3nt: TGTGCCAGCAGCTTAGCCGGGTACACAGATACGCAGTATTTT
CDR3aa: CASSLAGYTDTQYF

j_gene: TRBJ2-5
len: 14
abundance: -
v_gene: TRBV20-1
d_gene: -
CDR3nt: TGCAGTGCTAGGATAGGCCTACTCCAAGAGACCCAGTACTTC
CDR3aa: CSARIGLLQETQYF

j_gene: TRBJ2-3
len: 13
abundance: few
v_gene: TRBV12-3/TRBV12-4
d_gene: -
CDR3nt: TGTGCCAGCAGTTGGGGTCTGGCAGATACGCAGTATTTT
CDR3aa: CASSWGLADTQYF

j_gene: TRBJ2-2
len: 15
abundance: -
v_gene: TRBV19
d_gene: -
CDR3nt: TGTGCCAGTAGTTCTCCACCGGGTTCGGCCGGGGAGCTGTTTTTT
CDR3aa: CASSSPPGSAGELFF

j_gene: TRBJ1-1
len: 12
abundance: many
v_gene: TRBV5-4
d_gene: -
CDR3nt: TGTGCCAGCAGCTTGGTGAACACTGAAGCTTTCTTT
CDR3aa: CASSLVNTEAFF

j_gene: TRBJ2-3
len: 18
abundance: few
v_gene: TRBV4-2
d_gene: -
CDR3nt: TGTGCCAGCAGCCAAGATCAGTACGGGACGGGAAAGGCAGATACGCAGTATTTT
CDR3aa: CASSQDQYGTGKADTQYF

j_gene: TRBJ2-2
len: 14
abundance: many
v_gene: TRBV5-1
d_gene: -
CDR3nt: TGCGCCAGCAGCTTGGCCGGTGGGACCGGGGAGCTGTTTTTT
CDR3aa: CASSLAGGTGELFF

j_gene: TRBJ2-1
len: 14
abundance: few
v_gene: TRBV20-1
d_gene: TRBD2
CDR3nt: TGCAGTGCTAGAGAGGGGACTACTCGACGGGGGCAGTTCTTC
CDR3aa: CSAREGTTRRGQFF

j_gene: TRBJ1-1
len: 11
abundance: -
v_gene: TRBV27
d_gene: -
CDR3nt: TGTGCCAGCAGTCGAGGGCCTGAAGCTTTCTTT
CDR3aa: CASSRGPEAFF

j_gene: TRBJ2-5
len: 18
abundance: many
v_gene: TRBV7-2
d_gene: TRBD2
CDR3nt: TGTGCCAGCAGCTTAGGCGGTGCTAGCGGGGCCCCTCGGGAGACCCAGTACTTC
CDR3aa: CASSLGGASGAPRETQYF

j_gene: TRBJ1-6
len: 16
abundance: few
v_gene: TRBV2
d_gene: -
CDR3nt: TGTGCCAGCAGTGAAAGACGGACCGCTGATAATTCACCCCTCCACTTT
CDR3aa: CASSERRTADNSPLHF

j_gene: TRBJ1-2
len: 14
abundance: many
v_gene: TRBV13
d_gene: -
CDR3nt: TGTGCCAGCAGGAATGAACAGTATACCTATGGCTACACCTTC
CDR3aa: CASRNEQYTYGYTF

j_gene: TRBJ1-1
len: 17
abundance: many
v_gene: TRBV7-3
d_gene: TRBD1
CDR3nt: TGTGCCAGCAGCTTAACTCAAACAGGGGGCGGATATGGTGAAGCTTTCTTT
CDR3aa: CASSLTQTGGGYGEAFF

j_gene: TRBJ2-3
len: 16
abundance: many
v_gene: TRBV20-1
d_gene: TRBD2
CDR3nt: TGCAGTGCTAGAGATCCCTTAGCGGGGGAGTTAGATACGCAGTATTTT
CDR3aa: CSARDPLAGELDTQYF

j_gene: TRBJ2-5
len: 15
abundance: -
v_gene: TRBV7-2
d_gene: -
CDR3nt: TGTGCCAGCAGCTTTCAGGGCAGCGTCGAAGAGACCCAGTACTTC
CDR3aa: CASSFQGSVEETQYF

j_gene: TRBJ2-5
len: 15
abundance: -
v_gene: TRBV9
d_gene: -
CDR3nt: TGTGCCAGCAGCAAGAGAGGGGGGGCCGGAGAGACCCAGTACTTC
CDR3aa: CASSKRGGAGETQYF

j_gene: TRBJ1-6
len: 14
abundance: -
v_gene: TRBV5-1
d_gene: -
CDR3nt: TGCGCCAGCAGCTTGGCCCCCCGTAATTCACCCCTCCACTTT
CDR3aa: CASSLAPRNSPLHF

j_gene: TRBJ1-1
len: 15
abundance: -
v_gene: TRBV6-5
d_gene: -
CDR3nt: TGTGCCAGCACCCCAGGATCCGCGATCAACACTGAAGCTTTCTTT
CDR3aa: CASTPGSAINTEAFF

j_gene: TRBJ1-1
len: 13
abundance: few
v_gene: TRBV6-1
d_gene: -
CDR3nt: TGTGCCAGCAGCACACAGCAGAACACTGAAGCTTTCTTT
CDR3aa: CASSTQQNTEAFF

j_gene: TRBJ1-2
len: 14
abundance: -
v_gene: TRBV13
d_gene: -
CDR3nt: TGTGCCAGCAGCTCGTTGAACAGGAACTATGGCTACACCTTC
CDR3aa: CASSSLNRNYGYTF

j_gene: TRBJ2-3
len: 17
abundance: -
v_gene: TRBV4-1
d_gene: TRBD2
CDR3nt: TGCGCCAGCAGCCAAGAGCATACGGCGGGGGTAACAGATACGCAGTATTTT
CDR3aa: CASSQEHTAGVTDTQYF

j_gene: TRBJ2-2
len: 15
abundance: few
v_gene: TRBV5-8
d_gene: -
CDR3nt: TGTGCTACGCCTACTCTTGGGTATGGCACCGGGGAGCTGTTTTTT
CDR3aa: CATPTLGYGTGELFF

j_gene: TRBJ1-6
len: 14
abundance: -
v_gene: TRBV6-6
d_gene: -
CDR3nt: TGTGCCAGCAGTCGACGAAGGGAGGATTCACCCCTCCACTTT
CDR3aa: CASSRRREDSPLHF

j_gene: TRBJ2-3
len: 19
abundance: -
v_gene: TRBV25-1
d_gene: TRBD2
CDR3nt: TGTGCCAGCTCCCCCTCCGGGACTAGCGGGGGGTACTTTTCCGATACGCAGTATTTT
CDR3aa: CASSPSGTSGGYFSDTQYF

j_gene: TRBJ2-5
len: 14
abundance: many
v_gene: TRBV6-5
d_gene: -
CDR3nt: TGTGCCAGCAGTTCGGCAGTCACTCAAGAGACCCAGTACTTC
CDR3aa: CASSSAVTQETQYF

j_gene: TRBJ1-2
len: 15
abundance: -
v_gene: TRBV20-1
d_gene: TRBD1
CDR3nt: TGCAGTGCTAGAGGCGGGGCAGGGGGCGCAAGCGGCTACACCTTC
CDR3aa: CSARGGAGGASGYTF

j_gene: TRBJ1-2
len: 15
abundance: -
v_gene: TRBV7-2
d_gene: TRBD1
CDR3nt: TGTGCCAGCAGCTTGCAGGGGGACACACCTTATGGCTACACCTTC
CDR3aa: CASSLQGDTPYGYTF

j_gene: TRBJ1-1
len: 13
abundance: -
v_gene: TRBV11-2
d_gene: -
CDR3nt: TGTGCCAGCAGCTTAGGAGGGTCCGCTGAAGCTTTCTTT
CDR3aa: CASSLGGSAEAFF

j_gene: TRBJ2-1
len: 14
abundance: -
v_gene: TRBV20-1
d_gene: -
CDR3nt: TGCAGTGCTGGTGGAACCAGAGGTAACAATGAGCAGTTCTTC
CDR3aa: CSAGGTRGNNEQFF